These T cell receptor beta chains were read from a single sample in a study of radiation and T cells in renal cell carcinoma. Only in-frame clones appear in the TCRdb table, and some are missing; sequencing was by immunoSEQ multiplex PCR. There are 10,000 to 15,000 clones in the sample; roughly 65% occur only once, and under 20% lies in the top ten. The source material was tumor tissue, sampled from a patient whose treatment was nephrectomy without radiotherapy. These receptors originate from a woman aged 80 or over with renal cell carcinoma. CDR3s include the opening cysteine and the closing phenylalanine or tryptophan. The D gene is left open where the match is weak. Expanded clones get a size class; other rows say once, few or many, or leave the size out.

j_call	v_call	clone_size	d_call	cdr3_nt	cdr3_aa
TRBJ2-1	TRBV7-9	NA	NA	TGTGCCAGCAGCCCCCGATTAGGGGTAGGGGGAGTTGAGCAGTTCTTC	CASSPRLGVGGVEQFF
TRBJ1-6	TRBV28	NA	NA	TGTGCCAGCGCCCAGATCCGAAAAGAACGAAATTCACCCCTCCACTTT	CASAQIRKERNSPLHF
TRBJ1-2	TRBV28	few	NA	TGTGCCAGCAGTTATCCCCAGATGTATGGCTACACCTTC	CASSYPQMYGYTF
TRBJ2-5	TRBV28	few	NA	TGTGCCAGCAGTTTGGTAGGAAAAGAGACCCAGTACTTC	CASSLVGKETQYF
TRBJ2-2	TRBV25-1	NA	NA	TGTGCCAGCCAAGAGAACACCGGGGAGCTGTTTTTT	CASQENTGELFF
TRBJ2-5	TRBV9	few	NA	TGTGCCAGCAGCGTAGGGGGGGGACAGAAAGAGACCCAGTACTTC	CASSVGGGQKETQYF
TRBJ2-3	TRBV10-1	few	NA	TGCGCCAGCATCCGACAGAGCGTAGGGGCCACAGATACGCAGTATTTT	CASIRQSVGATDTQYF
TRBJ2-4	TRBV5-4	NA	NA	TGTGCCAGCAGCCCCAGCGGTACAGTACGAAACATTCAGTACTTC	CASSPSGTVRNIQYF
TRBJ2-7	TRBV18	NA	TRBD2	TGTGCCAGCTCACCGGGACTAGCGGGGGGTCGGTTCCACGAGCAGTACTTC	CASSPGLAGGRFHEQYF
TRBJ2-5	TRBV5-1	few	TRBD1	TGCGCCAGCCGACTCAGGGGGCAAGAGACCCAGTACTTC	CASRLRGQETQYF
TRBJ1-2	TRBV29-1	NA	TRBD1	TGCAGCGCCGCAACACCCGGGACAGGGGTGGGGTACGGCTATGGCTACACCTTC	CSAATPGTGVGYGYGYTF
TRBJ1-1	TRBV11-1	NA	TRBD1	TGTGCCAGCAGCGTAGCCGGGACAGGGGGCACTGAAGCTTTCTTT	CASSVAGTGGTEAFF
TRBJ1-6	TRBV19	medium-sized	NA	TGTGCCAGTAGCCCAGCCCGGGCCTCGGGTTCACCCCTCCACTTT	CASSPARASGSPLHF
TRBJ2-6	TRBV27	NA	NA	TGTGCCAGCAGTTTATCCCCGGACAGCTCTGGGGCCAACGTCCTGACTTTC	CASSLSPDSSGANVLTF
TRBJ1-4	TRBV5-8	NA	TRBD1	TGTGCCAGCAGCAGAGGACAGGGCGAGGGTGAAAAACTGTTTTTT	CASSRGQGEGEKLFF
TRBJ1-4	TRBV19	NA	NA	TGTGCCAGTAGTATGTGGACATTACCAACTAATGAAAAACTGTTTTTT	CASSMWTLPTNEKLFF
TRBJ2-5	TRBV5-5	NA	TRBD1	TGTGCCAGCACCCTGGAGATAGGACAGGGGATGGGGACCCAGTACTTC	CASTLEIGQGMGTQYF
TRBJ1-2	TRBV6-5	few	NA	TGTGCCAGCAGTTACAATCCAGACTATGGCTACACCTTC	CASSYNPDYGYTF
TRBJ1-2	TRBV7-2	NA	NA	TGTGCCAGCAGCCCGGGGCTTTATGGCTACACCTTC	CASSPGLYGYTF
TRBJ1-4	TRBV6-6	NA	NA	TGTGCCAGCGCGGCCATAGACAGGTCTAATGAAAAACTGTTTTTT	CASAAIDRSNEKLFF
TRBJ1-1	TRBV28	few	NA	TGTGCCAGCAGTCCCTCCCTGGACATTACGAACACTGAAGCTTTCTTT	CASSPSLDITNTEAFF
TRBJ1-2	TRBV9	NA	TRBD1	TGTGCCAGCAGCTTAAACGGACAGGAGCTCTATGGCTACACCTTC	CASSLNGQELYGYTF
TRBJ1-5	TRBV9	NA	NA	TGTGCCAGCAGCGGCCGGGACTTCAATCAGCCCCAGCATTTT	CASSGRDFNQPQHF
TRBJ2-7	TRBV6-1	NA	TRBD1	TGTGCCAGCAGTGTAACAGGGGGGCTAACCTACGAGCAGTACTTC	CASSVTGGLTYEQYF
TRBJ2-1	TRBV7-9	NA	TRBD2	TGTGCCAGCAGCCCGCCGGGACTAGCAGGTTTACCGTTCTTC	CASSPPGLAGLPFF
TRBJ1-2	TRBV6-1	NA	NA	TGTGCCAGCAGTGAAGGGTACGGCCCCTATGGCTACACCTTC	CASSEGYGPYGYTF
TRBJ2-1	TRBV5-4	few	NA	TGTGCCAGCAGCTTGTTAAGCTCCTACAATGAGCAGTTCTTC	CASSLLSSYNEQFF
TRBJ2-3	TRBV10-3	once	NA	TGTGCCATCAGTGCCAACCTTTATAGCACAGATACGCAGTATTTT	CAISANLYSTDTQYF
TRBJ2-2	TRBV6-5	once	NA	TGTGCCGCCCTGGGGTGGAGAACCGGGGAGCTGTTTTTT	CAALGWRTGELFF
TRBJ2-3	TRBV19	NA	NA	TGTGCCAGTAGTGCCGCAGGGGGGACAGATACGCAGTATTTT	CASSAAGGTDTQYF
TRBJ1-6	TRBV19	NA	NA	TGTGCCAGTAGTCGGGAAGATCTAGATTCACCCCTCCACTTT	CASSREDLDSPLHF
TRBJ2-2	TRBV6-1	NA	NA	TGTGCCAGCAGTGAAGGGGCAGAAGCTGGGGAGCTGTTTTTT	CASSEGAEAGELFF
TRBJ1-1	TRBV4-1	NA	NA	TGCGCCAGCAGCCGGCAGCTGAACACTGAAGCTTTCTTT	CASSRQLNTEAFF
TRBJ1-2	TRBV6-5	few	NA	TGTGCCAGCTATTCTTGGCGCTACACCTTC	CASYSWRYTF
TRBJ2-2	TRBV5-4	NA	TRBD1	TGTGCCAGCAGCTTGCAGGGGGCCGGGGAGCTGTTTTTT	CASSLQGAGELFF
TRBJ2-3	TRBV5-8	NA	TRBD2	TGTGCCAGCAGCTCCGGGACTAGTAGCTCAGATACGCAGTATTTT	CASSSGTSSSDTQYF
TRBJ2-7	TRBV7-9	medium-sized	NA	TGTGCCAGCAGCGATGACAGTTCCTACGAGCAGTACTTC	CASSDDSSYEQYF
TRBJ2-7	TRBV5-5	NA	NA	TGTGCCAGCAGCTTGGGGGGACCGACCTACGAGCAGTACTTC	CASSLGGPTYEQYF
TRBJ1-1	TRBV28	NA	TRBD1	TGTGCCAGCAGTTACGAGGGACAGGGGCTTAGGTTGGGAGCTTTCTTT	CASSYEGQGLRLGAFF
TRBJ2-7	TRBV5-1	NA	NA	TGCGCCAGCAGCGACGGGAAGGGGACGGCCACCTACGAGCAGTACTTC	CASSDGKGTATYEQYF
TRBJ2-3	TRBV11-2	NA	NA	TGTGCCAGCAGCTTAGCCGGGGACGGGTCGGATACGCAGTATTTT	CASSLAGDGSDTQYF
TRBJ1-3	TRBV9	NA	TRBD1	TGTGCCAGCAGCGCACAGGGGTTCTCTGGAAACACCATATATTTT	CASSAQGFSGNTIYF
TRBJ2-5	TRBV25-1	NA	NA	TGTGCCAGCAGTGAGGCAGGGGCATTCGAGACCCAGTACTTC	CASSEAGAFETQYF
TRBJ1-5	TRBV18	NA	NA	TGTGCCAGCTCACCAGGGGCACACGTTAGCAATCAGCCCCAGCATTTT	CASSPGAHVSNQPQHF
TRBJ1-6	TRBV7-2	NA	NA	TGTGCCAGCAGCTTATCTCCATTCGACAGTGGAATGCCCCTCCACTTT	CASSLSPFDSGMPLHF
TRBJ2-3	TRBV4-2	NA	NA	TGTGCCAGCAGCCAAGGGAGACTGGGGTCAGATACGCAGTATTTT	CASSQGRLGSDTQYF
TRBJ2-5	TRBV6-1	NA	NA	TGTGCCAGCAGTTTTAGACAGACCCAAGAGACCCAGTACTTC	CASSFRQTQETQYF
TRBJ2-5	TRBV29-1	NA	NA	TGTGCGGTGGGGGAGACCCAGTACTTC	CAVGETQYF
TRBJ1-1	TRBV7-9	once	TRBD1	TGTGCCAGCAGCCAGACAGGGGTTGGAACTGAAGCTTTCTTT	CASSQTGVGTEAFF
TRBJ1-1	TRBV4-3	NA	TRBD1	TGCGCCAGCAGCCAAGATACAGGGGGCAACACTGAAGCTTTCTTT	CASSQDTGGNTEAFF
TRBJ2-3	TRBV5-1	NA	NA	TGCGCCAGCAGCCCCGGACGGGACACAGATACGCAGTATTTT	CASSPGRDTDTQYF
TRBJ1-2	TRBV12-5	NA	NA	TGTGCTAGTGGACGGGACCTCTATGGCTACACCTTC	CASGRDLYGYTF
TRBJ2-5	TRBV16	NA	TRBD1	TGTGCCAGCAGCCAACTGGACAGGGGCGTCGAGGAGACCCAGTACTTC	CASSQLDRGVEETQYF
TRBJ1-1	TRBV9	NA	NA	TGTGCCAGCAGCGTAGAGCCGGGGAGTGACACTGAAGCTTTCTTT	CASSVEPGSDTEAFF
TRBJ2-4	TRBV6-1	NA	NA	TGTGCCAGCAGTGAAGTTAGGATCGACATAGCCAAAAACATTCAGTACTTC	CASSEVRIDIAKNIQYF
TRBJ2-3	TRBV29-1	few	TRBD2	TGCAGCGTTTTCCGACTAGCGGGGGGGCGCGCAGATACGCAGTATTTT	CSVFRLAGGRADTQYF
TRBJ1-5	TRBV6-4	NA	NA	TGTGCCAGCCGGACGGACTGCAATCAGCCCCAGCATTTT	CASRTDCNQPQHF